This T cell receptor (beta chain) was sequenced during a study of identical twins. Study-level findings and limits: Those out-of-frame alpha sequences shared by twins showed an excess of low generation probability. Donors were not followed over many years; analysis was cross-sectional.

This clonotype was seen a few times. Its antigen remains unidentified. TCRdb re-derived calls from the 5' RACE reads in MiXCR, one entry per CDR3 protein. This table holds approximately 300,000 distinct CDR3 sequences, roughly 8.6% found once. The same specimen was also included in a second study, on yellow fever vaccine responses in identical twins.

Sequencing was carried out using CD8+ T cells sorted from blood. This clonotype originated in a young woman in good health.

CDR3 sequence (DNA): TGCAGTGGGTCCGGGACAGGGAACAGTCCCAACTACGAGCAGTACTTC. Its translation is CSGSGTGNSPNYEQYF. This chain links TRBV20-1 with TRBJ2-7; TRBD1 agrees at 9 bases. CDR1 DFQATT and CDR2 SNEGSKA come from the germline V gene (reference sequence). Trimming took 7 bases from V and 3 from J; bases not matched to a gene: 16. This CDR3 has 16 amino acids.